This T cell receptor (beta chain) derives from a study of T-cell reconstitution after alpha-beta-depleted transplantation in children. The library targeted TCRbeta and was prepared with unique molecular identifiers. MiXCR was run by TCRdb on the PCR reads, yielding one entry per CDR3 protein. Here the sample spans some 250,000 distinct CDR3 sequences, around 13% being singletons. The ends lost 5 bases at V and 4 bases at J; junction bases unmatched: 6. The CDR3 extends over 14 amino acids. Looked up from germline, CDR1 is MNHEY and CDR2 is SMNVEV (reference sequence). The sequence was collected from a human donor who donated a stem cell graft to a child with acute lymphoblastic leukemia. The rearrangement uses TRBV27 and TRBJ1-2, with 8 nucleotides matching TRBD1. The sample here was PBMCs from the stem cell graft donor, taken from the stem cell graft. The CDR3 sequence is CASSGTGQAYGYTF. The CDR3 coding sequence is TGTGCCAGCAGTGGGACGGGACAGGCCTATGGCTACACCTTC.